This TCR beta chain was obtained from a study of blood T cell repertoires in COVID-19. Repertoires were generated with immunoSEQ multiplex PCR, while TCRdb's copy carries only in-frame clones and drops some. The sample carries just under 300,000 clones, around 86% recorded once. The V and J ends lost 9 bases and 7 bases respectively, with 22 bases between them. This CDR3 has 15 residues. The germline CDR1 and CDR2 sequences are MNHEY and SVGAGI. The sequenced sample was peripheral blood. The chain combines TRBV6-5 with TRBJ2-1; possibly TRBD2 for D (7 bases). The sequence was obtained from a man aged 70 or older with acute or convalescent COVID-19. The DNA for the CDR3 is TGTGCCAGTCGAGGACTAGTTATAAGGGGGAATGAGCAGTTCTTC. The encoded protein is CASRGLVIRGNEQFF.